The next 27 T cell receptor beta chains were all read from a single sample in a study of CD8 T cells in ankylosing spondylitis. One entry per CDR3 protein results from TCRdb running MiXCR on the 5' RACE reads. The sample carries approximately 46,000 distinct CDR3 sequences, approximately 10% recorded once. The sequenced sample was blood, either unsorted or a sorted T cell fraction (not recorded which). The receptors were sampled from a male donor with ankylosing spondylitis or in good health (not recorded which).

The chain carries TRBV3-1 and TRBJ2-3; D gene uncertain. From germline, CDR1 is LGHDT and CDR2 YNNKEL (reference sequence). This CDR3 has 17 residues. Trimming cost V 0 bases and J 3 bases, with 16 bases left between them. The chain's CDR3 is CASSQDLFVAWTDTQYF. CDR3 DNA: TGTGCCAGCAGCCAAGATCTCTTCGTTGCGTGGACAGATACGCAGTATTTT.

This clonotype was picked up many times. The CDR3: CASSQGLAARGYEQYF. The CDR3, as DNA: TGTGCCAGCAGCCAAGGATTGGCTGCTAGAGGCTACGAGCAGTACTTC. The V call is TRBV4-2, the J call TRBJ2-7; no definite D call. There are 16 residues in the CDR3. Trimming took 1 base from V and 3 from J, leaving 16 bases between them. CDR1 LGHNA and CDR2 YNFKEQ come from the germline V gene.

This clonotype appeared a few times. This chain joins TRBV3-1 and TRBJ1-5; unclear D gene. Trimming cost V 2 bases and J 4 bases, with 3 bases left between them. Germline CDR1 is LGHDT and CDR2 is YNNKEL (reference sequence). This CDR3 comprises 12 residues. Here the CDR3 reads CASSQPNQPQHF. CDR3 DNA: TGTGCCAGCAGCCAACCAAATCAGCCCCAGCATTTT.

This clonotype has a count of ten or more. J is TRBJ2-5 and V is TRBV5-4; a possible D gene is TRBD2 (5 bases). Germline V gives CDR1 SGHNT, CDR2 YYREEE (reference sequence). Trimming left V 2 bases short and J 2 bases short, with 19 bases between. The CDR3 is made up of 17 amino acids. This CDR3 is CASSFAPRGWDQETQYF. The CDR3 bases are TGTGCCAGCAGCTTTGCTCCCCGGGGATGGGATCAAGAGACCCAGTACTTC. Drawing the rest from reference TRBV5-4 and TRBJ2-5, the complete variable domain is ETGVTQSPTHLIKTRGQQVTLRCSSQSGHNTVSWYQQALGQGPQFIFQYYREEENGRGNFPPRFSGLQFPNYSSELNVNALELDDSALYLCASSFAPRGWDQETQYFGPGTRLLVL.

In this sample, this clonotype turned up many times. This chain connects TRBV15 to TRBJ2-1, with D hard to call. V lost 0 bases and J 7 bases, leaving 10 bases between the germline ends. CDR3 length equals 14 residues. Germline assignment: CDR1 LNHNV and CDR2 YYDKDF (reference sequence). CDR3 residues: CATSRDMAPNEQFF. DNA for the CDR3: TGTGCCACCAGCAGAGATATGGCCCCAAATGAGCAGTTCTTC.

Many counts were recorded for this clonotype. The chain uses TRBV12-3 or TRBV12-4 and TRBJ2-7; D is possibly TRBD2 (7 bases). V was cut by 5 bases and J by 4 bases, with 15 bases left in between. The CDR3 extends over 14 amino acids. In DNA, the CDR3 is TGTGCCAGCAGTCCCGCGGGGGCCGTATACGAGCAGTACTTC. Translation: CASSPAGAVYEQYF.

The chain uses TRBV29-1 and TRBJ2-3, with 7 bases aligning to TRBD1. V was pared by 5 bases and J by 2 bases, with 4 bases of the junction left unmatched. The CDR3 runs 13 residues. The V gene's germline CDR1 is SQVTM and CDR2 ANQGSEA. The CDR3 region has the DNA TGCAGCGTTCTCAGGGGGAACACAGATACGCAGTATTTT. Translated, it gives CSVLRGNTDTQYF.

J is TRBJ2-5 and V is TRBV5-1; TRBD1 matches 11 bases. Germline V gives CDR1 SGHRS, CDR2 YFSETQ. This CDR3 region has 17 residues. Losses at the gene ends were 0 bases for V and 2 bases for J; bases not matched to a gene: 6. The CDR3 region is CASSLAFGTGGQETQYF. In nucleotides, the CDR3 is TGCGCCAGCAGCTTGGCCTTCGGGACAGGGGGTCAAGAGACCCAGTACTTC.

This clonotype was counted ten times or more. The J gene is TRBJ2-1, the V gene TRBV20-1; 11 nucleotides align to TRBD2. J lost 3 bases, V lost 5 bases, and 9 bases had no gene match. CDR1 is DFQATT and CDR2 is SNEGSKA in the germline V gene (reference sequence). The CDR3 length is 16 residues. This chain's CDR3 is CSALSSGGAFYNEQFF. The CDR3 DNA sequence: TGCAGTGCTCTAAGTAGCGGGGGGGCCTTCTACAATGAGCAGTTCTTC.

The table lists this clonotype with many counts. The chain carries TRBV12-3 or TRBV12-4 and TRBJ1-3; D remains ambiguous. This CDR3 is built from 15 residues. V was trimmed by 8 bases and J by 0 bases, leaving 14 bases between them. For the CDR3, the DNA is TGTGCCAGCTCCAAGTGGCCCGGCTCTGGAAACACCATATATTTT. The encoded protein is CASSKWPGSGNTIYF.

This clonotype was seen repeatedly, ten times or more. This rearrangement joins TRBV12-3 or TRBV12-4 to TRBJ2-5; a weak D match, TRBD2 (6 bases). The CDR3 contains 14 residues. V shed 1 base and J shed 4 bases, with 10 bases lying between them. The CDR3 protein is CASSLVGLRETQYF. In DNA, the CDR3 is TGTGCCAGCAGTTTAGTCGGACTACGAGAGACCCAGTACTTC.

This clonotype occurred many times. The V gene is TRBV5-1, the J gene TRBJ2-2; 7 bases are shared with TRBD1. The CDR3 totals 16 residues. With V trimmed by 6 bases and J by 2 bases, 10 bases remained unmatched. CDR1 and CDR2 (germline): SGHRS, YFSETQ. The CDR3 reads CASTTGVSLNTGELFF. CDR3 coding DNA: TGCGCCAGCACCACAGGGGTCTCCCTAAACACCGGGGAGCTGTTTTTT.

The J gene is TRBJ1-5, the V gene TRBV16, with 7 nucleotides matching TRBD1. Trimming took 0 bases from V and 4 from J; bases not matched to a gene: 9. The CDR3 spans 17 residues. Germline CDR1 KGHSY, CDR2 FQNENV. The CDR3 here is CASSQSVRQGVNQPQHF. The CDR3 DNA reads as TGTGCCAGCAGCCAATCTGTGAGGCAGGGGGTTAATCAGCCCCAGCATTTT.

This clonotype appeared many times. The chain uses TRBV12-3 or TRBV12-4 and TRBJ1-1; tentatively, D is TRBD1 (5 bases). The CDR3 contains 14 residues. Trimming left V 2 bases short and J 2 bases short, with 9 bases between. CDR3 residues: CASSLFGGNTEAFF. CDR3 nucleotide sequence: TGTGCCAGCAGTTTATTCGGGGGAAACACTGAAGCTTTCTTT.

This clonotype was recorded at least ten times. The V gene is TRBV6-1, the J gene TRBJ2-2; no firm D call. V lost 7 bases to trimming and J lost 7 bases, with 10 bases between them. This CDR3 is 12 amino acids long. Germline V gene lookup returns CDR1 MNHNS and CDR2 SASEGT. The CDR3 protein is CASTYSGGELFF. The DNA for the CDR3 is TGTGCCAGCACCTACAGTGGCGGGGAGCTGTTTTTT.

Many counts were recorded for this clonotype. The chain joins TRBV12-3 or TRBV12-4 to TRBJ1-1, with TRBD1 identical over 10 bases. The J segment lost 10 bases and the V segment lost 5 bases, leaving 7 bases of the junction unmatched. The CDR3 runs to 13 residues. This CDR3 is CASSESRDRGAFF. The CDR3 DNA reads TGTGCCAGCAGTGAATCCCGGGACAGGGGAGCTTTCTTT.

A note on this clonotype: At one boundary the junction diverges from the germline segment, which might be a read error. The rearrangement uses TRBV3-1 and TRBJ2-2, with a tentative D call TRBD2 (5 bases). Per the germline V gene, CDR1 is LGHDT and CDR2 is YNNKEL (reference sequence). The CDR3 is 10 amino acids. Written as DNA, the CDR3 is TGTGCCAGCTCAGCCGGGAAGCTGTTTTTT. The encoded protein is CASSAGKLFF.

By share, this clonotype counts as medium-sized. The chain recombines TRBV5-1 with TRBJ2-5, with D possibly being TRBD2 (5 bases). The CDR3 runs 15 residues. Germline CDR1 and CDR2: SGHRS and YFSETQ. The germline V and J ends were trimmed by 2 bases and 5 bases, with 16 bases remaining between them. CDR3 bases: TGCGCCAGCAGCTTAGTAGACCTTCGGAGGGAGACCCAGTACTTC. As protein: CASSLVDLRRETQYF. The full variable domain, rest sourced from reference TRBV5-1 and TRBJ2-5, is KAGVTQTPRYLIKTRGQQVTLSCSPISGHRSVSWYQQTPGQGLQFLFEYFSETQRNKGNFPGRFSGRQFSNSRSEMNVSTLELGDSALYLCASSLVDLRRETQYFGPGTRLLVL.

In this sample, this clonotype turned up a few times. The J gene is TRBJ2-5, the V gene TRBV2, with 11 bases matching TRBD2. V lost 4 bases and J lost 4; bases outside the gene matches: 11. Germline CDR1 reads SNHLY; CDR2 reads FYNNEI. The CDR3 spans 17 residues. The CDR3 protein is CASSATRLAGTAETQYF. DNA for the CDR3: TGTGCCAGCAGTGCCACTCGACTAGCGGGGACCGCAGAGACCCAGTACTTC.

In this sample, this clonotype turned up many times. This sequence joins TRBV5-6 and TRBJ1-4, with D unclear. CDR3 length equals 15 residues. V lost 4 bases and J lost 0, with 10 bases in between. Germline lookup yields CDR1 SGHDT and CDR2 YYEEEE. CDR3 sequence (DNA): TGTGCCAGCAGCCCCCGAGATGCAACTAATGAAAAACTGTTTTTT. This gives the protein CASSPRDATNEKLFF.

This clonotype was observed many times. This chain links TRBV12-3 or TRBV12-4 with TRBJ2-1; 9 bases align to TRBD1. The J segment lost 4 bases and the V segment lost 7 bases, leaving 17 bases of the junction unmatched. CDR3 length: 18 amino acids. CDR3 loop: CASTPVGTGSGLYNEQFF. The CDR3 bases are TGTGCCAGCACCCCGGTGGGGACAGGGTCGGGCCTATACAATGAGCAGTTCTTC.

This clonotype was picked up many times. The V gene is TRBV5-1, the J gene TRBJ1-2; 9 bases line up with TRBD1. The CDR3 sequence is 18 residues long. Germline CDR1 is SGHRS and CDR2 is YFSETQ. V was pared by 1 base and J by 2 bases, with 12 bases of the junction left unmatched. The CDR3 loop reads CASSLSPGQGGSNYGYTF. The CDR3 DNA reads TGCGCCAGCAGCTTGTCTCCGGGACAGGGAGGCTCGAACTATGGCTACACCTTC.

CDR3 sequence: CASTATQNTEAFF. CDR3 in DNA: TGTGCCAGCACGGCAACGCAAAACACTGAAGCTTTCTTT. The chain couples TRBV12-3 or TRBV12-4 to TRBJ1-1; no clear D gene. The CDR3 runs to 13 residues. Trimming removed 7 bases at V and 2 bases at J, with 11 bases between.

The sample holds many counts of this clonotype. The chain links TRBV20-1 to TRBJ1-1; D perhaps matches TRBD1 (5 bases). The CDR3 contains 13 residues. V was clipped by 6 bases and J by 1 base, with 12 bases between them. The germline V gene encodes CDR1 DFQATT and CDR2 SNEGSKA (reference sequence). CDR3 bases: TGCAGTGCCCTCCCCGGGGGGAACACTGAAGCTTTCTTT. This codes for CSALPGGNTEAFF.

This clonotype was seen many times. This chain joins TRBV6-1 and TRBJ2-7, with D uncertain. CDR3 length equals 14 residues. CDR1 MNHNS and CDR2 SASEGT come from the germline V gene. Trimming removed 6 bases from V and 4 bases from J, with 16 bases in between. CDR3 loop: CASSLSGLWYEQYF. CDR3 nucleotide sequence: TGTGCCAGCAGCCTAAGTGGGTTATGGTACGAGCAGTACTTC.

This clonotype was counted between two and nine times. This chain joins TRBV7-2 and TRBJ1-5; 9 positions match TRBD1. The CDR3 contains 14 residues. CDR1 is SGHTA and CDR2 is FQGNSA in the germline V gene. Losses at the gene ends were 3 bases for V and 6 bases for J; bases not matched to a gene: 3. CDR3 sequence reads: CASSLTGGGQPQHF. CDR3 nucleotide sequence: TGTGCCAGCAGCTTGACAGGGGGGGGTCAGCCCCAGCATTTT. Full variable domain (rest looked up from reference TRBV7-2 and TRBJ1-5): GAGVSQSPSNKVTEKGKDVELRCDPISGHTALYWYRQSLGQGLEFLIYFQGNSAPDKSGLPSDRFSAERTGGSVSTLTIQRTQQEDSAVYLCASSLTGGGQPQHFGDGTRLSIL.

This clonotype has a count of ten or more. Here the CDR3 DNA reads TGTGCCAGCAGTGGGAGAGGGTTTAGAGAGACCCAGTACTTC. It specifies CASSGRGFRETQYF. The genes are TRBV2 and TRBJ2-5; possibly TRBD2 for D (5 bases). Trimming removed 4 bases from V and 4 bases from J, with 13 bases in between. Germline loops: CDR1 SNHLY, CDR2 FYNNEI. The CDR3 contains 14 residues. Based on the CDR3 plus reference TRBV2 and TRBJ2-5, the full variable domain is EPEVTQTPSHQVTQMGQEVILRCVPISNHLYFYWYRQILGQKVEFLVSFYNNEISEKSEIFDDQFSVERPDGSNFTLKIRSTKLEDSAMYFCASSGRGFRETQYFGPGTRLLVL.